Listed here are 10 T cell receptor beta chains from one sample, sequenced in a study of blood T cell repertoires in COVID-19 (dated by TCRdb to between 2020 and 2021). The library came from the immunoSEQ multiplex PCR assay. The clones in this table, taken by TCRdb from immuneACCESS, are in-frame only. Not every clone is retained; where verified, under half of the shortfall comes from an unresolved V gene, and the cause of the rest is unknown. This sample holds about 170,000 clones; around 80% were observed only once. The ten biggest clones cover 14% of the sample. Sequences were obtained from peripheral blood. These receptors were taken from a woman in her 70s with COVID-19, enrolled during active disease.

This chain connects TRBV7-2 to TRBJ1-5, with TRBD1 matching 9 bases. Trimming removed 2 bases from V and 6 bases from J; junction bases left unmatched: 14. This CDR3 is 18 amino acids long. Germline lookup yields CDR1 SGHTA and CDR2 FQGNSA. In nucleotides, the CDR3 is TGTGCCAGCAGCTTAAGTCCCGTCGGGACAGGGCGGAGTCAGCCCCAGCATTTT. This translates into CASSLSPVGTGRSQPQHF.

The chain is built from TRBV24-1 and TRBJ2-1; TRBD2 matches 11 bases. CDR1 is KGHDR, CDR2 SFDVKD, per germline. The CDR3 loop spans 14 amino acids. The ends lost 4 bases at V and 7 bases at J; junction bases unmatched: 2. CDR3: CATSDGTSGNEQFF. For the CDR3, the DNA is TGTGCCACCAGTGACGGGACTAGCGGAAATGAGCAGTTCTTC.

This clone has only a few counts. This chain uses TRBV5-1 with TRBJ2-7, with 14 positions matching TRBD2. With V trimmed by 6 bases and J by 4 bases, 12 bases remained unmatched. The germline gives CDR1 SGHRS, CDR2 YFSETQ. The CDR3 is made up of 17 amino acids. The CDR3 DNA reads TGCGCCAGCACCTTAGGACTAGCGGGAGGATGGGGTTACGAGCAGTACTTC. Amino acid sequence: CASTLGLAGGWGYEQYF.

CDR3 protein: CASSEVRGVRETQYF. The CDR3 DNA reads TGTGCCAGCAGTGAGGTCAGGGGGGTCCGGGAGACCCAGTACTTC. This chain joins TRBV2 and TRBJ2-5, with D perhaps TRBD1 (7 bases). CDR1 and CDR2 (germline): SNHLY, FYNNEI. This CDR3 contains 15 residues. V lost 3 bases and J lost 5, with 16 bases in between.

In nucleotides, the CDR3 is TGTGCTAGTGGTTTGGTAACGCCGAGAAAAGAGACCCAGTACTTC. Its translation: CASGLVTPRKETQYF. This sequence joins TRBV12-5 and TRBJ2-5; D is ambiguous. CDR3 length: 15 residues. The V end lost 0 bases, the J end lost 3 bases, and 11 bases lay between the germline ends. Germline V gene sequence: CDR1 LGHNT, CDR2 FRNRAP.

This chain links TRBV6-5 with TRBJ1-1; possibly TRBD1 for D (5 bases). Trimming took off 6 bases at V and 1 base at J, with 9 bases between the two ends. The germline V gene has CDR1 MNHEY and CDR2 SVGAGI. This CDR3 is 13 amino acids long. The CDR3 reads CASSTTENTEAFF. The DNA of the CDR3 is TGTGCCAGCAGCACGACAGAGAACACTGAAGCTTTCTTT.

This clone turned up a few times. The chain links TRBV28 to TRBJ2-2; the D is unclear. The ends were cut back, 6 bases at V and 6 bases at J, with 14 bases in the middle. CDR1 and CDR2 from the germline V gene are MDHEN and SYDVKM. The CDR3 sequence is 14 residues long. The CDR3 coding sequence is TGTGCCAGCAGCCCGTTTAGAGATTCCGGGGAGCTGTTTTTT. It specifies CASSPFRDSGELFF.

A single count supports this clone. The chain carries TRBV19 and TRBJ1-1; 7 bases align to TRBD1. Germline CDR1 and CDR2: LNHDA and SQIVND (reference sequence). Unmatched junction bases numbered 7, after V lost 2 bases and J lost 4 bases. This CDR3 is 15 amino acids long. The CDR3 loop reads CASSIRGTALTEAFF. CDR3 nucleotides: TGTGCCAGTAGTATAAGGGGGACAGCCCTCACTGAAGCTTTCTTT. The whole variable domain, remainder taken from reference TRBV19 and TRBJ1-1, is DGGITQSPKYLFRKEGQNVTLSCEQNLNHDAMYWYRQDPGQGLRLIYYSQIVNDFQKGDIAEGYSVSREKKESFPLTVTSAQKNPTAFYLCASSIRGTALTEAFFGQGTRLTVV.

The chain has TRBV12-3 or TRBV12-4 and TRBJ1-1; 10 nucleotides align to TRBD1. This CDR3 region has 13 residues. Unmatched junction bases numbered 6, after V lost 3 bases and J lost 11 bases. The CDR3 loop reads CASSLRQGAHAFF. The CDR3 nucleotides are TGTGCCAGCAGTTTGAGACAGGGGGCTCACGCTTTCTTT.

This clone was observed at least ten times. In DNA, the CDR3 is TGTGCCAGCGCACCGCCAGGGCACTACGAGCAGTACTTC. It specifies CASAPPGHYEQYF. The V call is TRBV5-5, the J call TRBJ2-7, with a weak D call TRBD1 (5 bases). CDR1 and CDR2 from the germline V gene are SGHKS and YYEKEE (reference sequence). V was cut by 7 bases and J by 3 bases, with 14 bases left in between. This CDR3 region has 13 residues.